The 16 T cell receptor beta chains reported below all come from one sample, sequenced in a study of cytomegalovirus exposure and HLA in healthy donors (dated 2017 in TCRdb). Library generation was performed with the immunoSEQ multiplex PCR assay. For the multiplex PCR, a mixture combining 60 forward primers for TCR Vbeta segments and 13 reverse primers for TCR Jbeta segments was used. TCRdb holds this immuneACCESS table with in-frame rearrangements only. Some clones are missing; in checked studies, unresolved V genes explain under half, and the rest has no known cause. This sample gives roughly 230,000 clones in total; over 90% of them show up just once. The top ten clonotypes cover less than 2% of the sample. Source material: PBMCs. The source of these receptors is a girl aged 2 to 9 in good health and CMV-seronegative.

The chain combines TRBV9 with TRBJ1-1; the D is unclear. Germline V lookup: CDR1 SGDLS, CDR2 YYNGEE. This CDR3 comprises 15 residues. The V gene lost 4 bases and the J gene lost 5 bases, with 18 bases spanning the gap. The CDR3 sequence is CASSTLEGTVTEAFF. The CDR3 nucleotides are TGTGCCAGCAGCACCCTAGAGGGCACGGTTACTGAAGCTTTCTTT.

The chain uses TRBV9 and TRBJ2-3, with 8 nucleotides matching TRBD2. CDR3 length: 15 residues. Per germline, CDR1 SGDLS and CDR2 YYNGEE. After removal of 1 base from V and 2 bases from J, the junction contained 3 bases not matched to a gene. CDR3 amino acids: CASSVSGSFTDTQYF. DNA for the CDR3: TGTGCCAGCAGCGTAAGCGGGAGCTTCACAGATACGCAGTATTTT.

This clone was detected once. This chain uses TRBV11-2 with TRBJ1-4, with 10 bases that match TRBD1. The germline V gene has CDR1 SGHAT and CDR2 FQNNGV. J lost 0 bases, V lost 0 bases, and 7 bases had no gene match. CDR3 size: 19 residues. CDR3 sequence (DNA): TGTGCCAGCAGCTTAGACCAGGACAGGGGGGGGGCAACTAATGAAAAACTGTTTTTT. Protein: CASSLDQDRGGATNEKLFF. Drawing the rest from reference TRBV11-2 and TRBJ1-4, the complete variable domain is EAGVAQSPRYKIIEKRQSVAFWCNPISGHATLYWYQQILGQGPKLLIQFQNNGVVDDSQLPKDRFSAERLKGVDSTLKIQPAKLEDSAVYLCASSLDQDRGGATNEKLFFGSGTQLSVL.

V usage is TRBV29-1 and J usage is TRBJ2-1; 10 bases line up with TRBD2. Germline-derived CDR1 and CDR2 are SQVTM and ANQGSEA. The CDR3 loop spans 14 amino acids. V was pared by 7 bases and J by 9 bases, with 12 bases of the junction left unmatched. The CDR3 region has the DNA TGCAGCGAAAAAGCGGGAGGGCTGTTGAGTGAGCAGTTCTTC. It encodes CSEKAGGLLSEQFF.

On this clone itself: The sample holds other DNA sequences that translate to the same CDR3. The chain is built from TRBV5-6 and TRBJ2-5; TRBD1 aligns across 9 bases. In germline, CDR1 is SGHDT, CDR2 YYEEEE. Unmatched junction bases numbered 6, after V lost 4 bases and J lost 5 bases. CDR3 length equals 14 residues. CDR3 residues: CASSEKGQGETQYF. The DNA of the CDR3 is TGTGCCAGCAGCGAGAAAGGACAGGGGGAGACCCAGTACTTC.

This chain joins TRBV14 and TRBJ2-5; TRBD1 matches at 7 bases. Germline CDR1 is SGHDN and CDR2 is FVKESK. With V trimmed by 2 bases and J by 1 base, 13 bases remained unmatched. The CDR3 length is 18 residues. The DNA of the CDR3 is TGTGCCAGCAGCCAACGAGGGGGCAACAAAATAAGCCAAGAGACCCAGTACTTC. Translating gives CASSQRGGNKISQETQYF.

The rearrangement joins TRBV7-9 to TRBJ1-1, with 8 bases identical to TRBD1. Germline V lookup: CDR1 SEHNR, CDR2 FQNEAQ (reference sequence). V lost 5 bases to trimming and J lost 3 bases; unmatched junction nucleotides: 8. This CDR3 is built from 15 residues. CDR3 sequence (DNA): TGTGCCAGCAGCACAGCGACAGGGGAAGACACTGAAGCTTTCTTT. This translates into CASSTATGEDTEAFF.

The chain combines TRBV5-8 with TRBJ1-3, with D maybe TRBD1 (6 bases). The CDR3 is 14 residues long. Trimming removed 0 bases from V and 8 bases from J, with 12 bases in between. Germline V gives CDR1 SGHTS, CDR2 YDEGEE. Here the CDR3 reads CASSLVQGTDTIYF. Here the CDR3 DNA reads TGTGCCAGCAGCTTGGTCCAGGGGACCGACACCATATATTTT. Full variable domain (missing parts from reference TRBV5-8 and TRBJ1-3): EAGVTQSPTHLIKTRGQQATLRCSPISGHTSVYWYQQALGLGLQFLLWYDEGEERNRGNFPPRFSGRQFPNYSSELNVNALELEDSALYLCASSLVQGTDTIYFGEGSWLTVV.

The rearrangement joins TRBV5-1 to TRBJ2-7; TRBD1 matches at 7 bases. Trimming removed 0 bases from V and 6 bases from J; junction bases left unmatched: 6. CDR1 and CDR2 from the germline V gene are SGHRS and YFSETQ. The CDR3 length is 14 residues. This CDR3 reads CASSLAQGLGEQYF. The CDR3 DNA reads as TGCGCCAGCAGCTTGGCACAGGGGTTAGGCGAGCAGTACTTC.

The chain couples TRBV19 to TRBJ2-5; D is possibly TRBD2 (6 bases). CDR3 length: 13 residues. Per the germline V gene, CDR1 is LNHDA and CDR2 is SQIVND (reference sequence). V lost 8 bases, J lost 4 bases, and 14 bases lay in between. The CDR3 nucleotides read TGTGCCAGTGGCGGAGGGCCGCGAGAGACCCAGTACTTC. Translation: CASGGGPRETQYF.

This clone was counted a few times. The CDR3 nucleotides read TGTGCCAGCAGTGACCTCGGACAGCCTGAAGCTTTCTTT. Translation: CASSDLGQPEAFF. The chain carries TRBV6-1 and TRBJ1-1; D is perhaps TRBD1 (6 bases). Trimming left V 3 bases short and J 6 bases short, with 11 bases between. Per the germline V gene, CDR1 is MNHNS and CDR2 is SASEGT. The CDR3 has 13 amino acids.

The chain links TRBV28 to TRBJ1-6, with 7 nucleotides matching TRBD1. The V and J ends lost 6 bases and 5 bases, in that order; junction bases with no gene match: 4. This CDR3 is 14 amino acids long. The germline gives CDR1 MDHEN, CDR2 SYDVKM. In DNA, the CDR3 is TGTGCCAGCAGCCAACAGGGGAATAATTCACCCCTCCACTTT. It specifies CASSQQGNNSPLHF.

DNA of the CDR3: TGTGCCAGCAGTTACTCCCTAGCGGGAGAGCGCGAGCAGTACTTC. Residues: CASSYSLAGEREQYF. This chain uses TRBV6-5 with TRBJ2-7; TRBD2 aligns across 10 bases. The CDR3 is 15 amino acids. V was pared by 0 bases and J by 6 bases, with 5 bases of the junction left unmatched. Germline V gives CDR1 MNHEY, CDR2 SVGAGI.

The V gene is TRBV4-1, the J gene TRBJ2-5; TRBD1 matches at 7 bases. The CDR3 totals 13 residues. J gave up 5 bases and V 6 bases, and 6 bases lay outside the gene matches. CDR1 and CDR2 (germline): MGHRA, YSYEKL. CDR3 in DNA: TGCGCCAGCAGGCCGGAACAGGGGGAGACCCAGTACTTC. The encoded protein is CASRPEQGETQYF.

The table lists this clone with a few counts. V gene TRBV18 combines with J gene TRBJ2-7, with D possibly matching TRBD2 (5 bases). CDR1 and CDR2 (germline): KGHSH, LQKENI. Deletions cut 3 bases from V and 3 bases from J, with 12 bases between. This CDR3 contains 14 residues. The CDR3 region has the DNA TGTGCCAGCTCACCCCGGGGAGATCACTACGAGCAGTACTTC. It encodes CASSPRGDHYEQYF.

Points on this clone: This specimen includes other DNA sequences encoding the same CDR3. The CDR3: CASGYSGRNEKLFF. The CDR3, as DNA: TGTGCCAGTGGTTACAGCGGACGGAATGAAAAACTGTTTTTT. The V and J genes are TRBV27 and TRBJ1-4; no firm D call. Per the germline V gene, CDR1 is MNHEY and CDR2 is SMNVEV (reference sequence). Trimming cost V 9 bases and J 5 bases, with 16 bases left between them. The CDR3 consists of 14 residues.